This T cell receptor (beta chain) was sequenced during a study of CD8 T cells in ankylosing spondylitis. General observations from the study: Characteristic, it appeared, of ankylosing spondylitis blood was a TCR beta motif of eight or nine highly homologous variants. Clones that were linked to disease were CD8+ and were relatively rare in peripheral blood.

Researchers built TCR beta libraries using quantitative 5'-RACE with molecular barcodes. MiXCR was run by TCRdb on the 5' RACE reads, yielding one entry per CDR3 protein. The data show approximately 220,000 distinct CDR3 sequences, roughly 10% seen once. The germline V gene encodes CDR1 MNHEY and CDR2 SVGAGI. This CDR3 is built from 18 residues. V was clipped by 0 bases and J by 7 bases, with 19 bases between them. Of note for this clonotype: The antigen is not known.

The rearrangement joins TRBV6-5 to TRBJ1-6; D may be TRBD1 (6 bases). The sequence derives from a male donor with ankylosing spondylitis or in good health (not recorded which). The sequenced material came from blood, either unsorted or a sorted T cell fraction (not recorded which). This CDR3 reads CASSYSLHPDSGNSPLHF. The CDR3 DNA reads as TGTGCCAGCAGTTACTCCTTGCATCCGGACAGCGGAAATTCACCCCTCCACTTT.